Presented here are 7 T cell receptor beta chains from one specimen sequenced in a study of identical twins (TCRdb year 2016). Preparation of the library involved 5' RACE. The instrument was an Illumina HiSeq 2000. TCRdb reprocessing: public reads trimmed at Q25 with fastp, clones called with MiXCR, in-frame beta chains kept. Every entry covers one CDR3 protein and lists the most common genes and DNA from its rows. Counted in this sample were 640,000 or so distinct CDR3 sequences; approximately 6% of them appeared once. Roughly 2% of the sample is in the top ten clones. Sequencing was carried out using naive T cells sorted from blood. Interpreted using the paper, the cell subset or site label stands for: cells isolated with a human naive T-cell isolation kit. These receptors originate from a man aged 18 to 30 in good health.

This clonotype was detected a few times. V usage is TRBV6-1 and J usage is TRBJ2-1; 7 bases are shared with TRBD1. V was pared by 6 bases and J by 14 bases, with 13 bases of the junction left unmatched. The germline V gene has CDR1 MNHNS and CDR2 SASEGT. The CDR3 contains 13 residues. Here the CDR3 DNA reads TGTGCCAGCAGCCTAGGACAGGCAGGTATTAAGTTCTTC. Encoded protein: CASSLGQAGIKFF.

This clonotype was recorded many times. The J gene is TRBJ2-3, the V gene TRBV5-4; D is uncertain. Germline V gene data show CDR1 as SGHNT and CDR2 as YYREEE (reference sequence). Trimming cost V 0 bases and J 5 bases, with 10 bases left between them. The CDR3 spans 14 residues. The DNA for the CDR3 is TGTGCCAGCAGCTTGGAGCCTCCAGAAGATACGCAGTATTTT. This encodes CASSLEPPEDTQYF.

This clonotype was seen only a few times. This CDR3 is CASSLAVESEETQYF. CDR3 sequence (DNA): TGTGCCAGCAGCTTAGCAGTTGAGTCCGAAGAGACCCAGTACTTC. The V and J genes are TRBV7-6 and TRBJ2-5; D gene unclear. The CDR3 length is 15 residues. CDR1 is SGHVS, CDR2 FNYEAQ, per germline. Trimming removed 0 bases from V and 3 bases from J, with 11 bases in between.

This clonotype has a count of ten or more. This rearrangement joins TRBV5-1 to TRBJ2-1; D gene uncertain. Germline values: CDR1 SGHRS, CDR2 YFSETQ. This CDR3 region has 14 residues. With 0 bases removed from V and 5 bases from J, the gap between germline ends came to 9 bases. The CDR3 nucleotides are TGCGCCAGCAGCTTGGGGGCTTTTGACAATGAGCAGTTCTTC. It codes for CASSLGAFDNEQFF.

This clonotype was recorded a few times. The genes are TRBV20-1 and TRBJ2-1; TRBD2 matches 13 bases. Germline-derived CDR1 and CDR2 are DFQATT and SNEGSKA (reference sequence). The CDR3 runs 17 residues. Trimming removed 3 bases from V and 7 bases from J; junction bases left unmatched: 12. CDR3 in amino acids: CSASLQGTSGIRNEQFF. CDR3 coding DNA: TGCAGTGCTAGCCTACAAGGGACTAGCGGGATAAGGAATGAGCAGTTCTTC.

This clonotype has more than one count but fewer than ten. This CDR3 reads CASSLVWTNEQFF. The CDR3, as DNA: TGTGCCAGCAGCTTGGTCTGGACGAATGAGCAGTTCTTC. The chain links TRBV5-6 to TRBJ2-1; D is unresolved. The CDR3 is 13 amino acids. Trimming pared 0 bases from V and 7 bases from J, leaving 8 bases between. CDR1 and CDR2 (germline): SGHDT, YYEEEE.

The chain combines TRBV7-2 with TRBJ1-2, with a possible D match to TRBD1 (6 bases). The ends were cut back, 5 bases at V and 2 bases at J, with 15 bases in the middle. Germline lookup yields CDR1 SGHTA and CDR2 FQGNSA. The CDR3 has 15 residues. CDR3 in DNA: TGTGCCAGCAGCCTTTTCGGGGGGCTCAACTATGGCTACACCTTC. This translates into CASSLFGGLNYGYTF.